These T cell receptor beta chains were read from a single sample in a study of tumor and adjacent non-tumor tissue in lung cancer. TCRdb fed the multiplex PCR reads into MiXCR, producing one record per CDR3 protein. The sample consists of more than 75,000 distinct CDR3 sequences, under 70% of them appearing once. Material: lung tumor tissue. The origin of the receptors is a woman in her seventies with non-small cell lung cancer. CDR3s include the opening cysteine and the closing phenylalanine or tryptophan. The D gene is left open where the match is weak. A clone size is listed for some rows: how often the clone was seen (once, few, many), or a class if it is expanded.

many	-	TRBV12-3/TRBV12-4	TRBJ2-1	TGTGCCAGCAGCTTGGGAGTTCGAGATGAGCAGTTCTTC	CASSLGVRDEQFF
-	-	TRBV28	TRBJ2-5	TGTGCCAACAGTGAGGGAACCGCAGAGACCCAGTACTTC	CANSEGTAETQYF
many	TRBD2	TRBV14	TRBJ2-1	TGTGCCAGCAGCCAACCAACTAGCGGGACTATCAATGAGCAGTTCTTC	CASSQPTSGTINEQFF
-	TRBD1	TRBV12-3/TRBV12-4	TRBJ1-5	TGTGCCAGCAGTTTATGGGGGACAGTCAATAAGCCTCAGCATTTT	CASSLWGTVNKPQHF
-	TRBD2	TRBV6-2/TRBV6-3	TRBJ2-5	TGTGCCAGCAGTTACCTGCGGGGGGCCCAGTACTTC	CASSYLRGAQYF
-	TRBD1	TRBV10-1	TRBJ2-7	TGCGCCAGCGGGCCCGAACAGGGGAGCGAGGAGTACTTC	CASGPEQGSEEYF
medium-sized	TRBD2	TRBV29-1	TRBJ2-3	TGCAGCGTCCGGACTAGCGGTACAGATACGCAGTATTTT	CSVRTSGTDTQYF
-	-	TRBV10-1	TRBJ2-2	TGCGCCAGCAGATTAGCGGTAGGAAGGGTCGGGGAGCTGTTTTTT	CASRLAVGRVGELFF
-	-	TRBV29-1	TRBJ1-2	TGCAGCGCAAGACATGGGGCTAGTCTTCGAGGCTACTTC	CSARHGASLRGYF
-	-	TRBV29-1	TRBJ2-1	TGCGGCGTTGATTCAGGGTATAATGGGCAGTTCTTC	CGVDSGYNGQFF
many	TRBD2	TRBV20-1	TRBJ2-3	TGCAGTGCTACCCGGACTAGCGGGAGTGGAGATACGCAGTATTTT	CSATRTSGSGDTQYF
once	-	TRBV14	TRBJ2-5	TGTGCCAGCAGCCAAAGATTAGGGAGGATACAAGAGACCCAGTACTTC	CASSQRLGRIQETQYF
-	TRBD2	TRBV29-1	TRBJ2-1	TGTAGCGTTGAGGCGGGAGGCCAAAATGAGCAGTTCTTC	CSVEAGGQNEQFF
-	-	TRBV29-1	TRBJ2-3	TGTAGCGTTGTTCTTCAGGGCTATAGCAATCAGCCTCAGTATTTT	CSVVLQGYSNQPQYF
once	-	TRBV24-1	TRBJ2-1	TGTGCCACCAGTGATAGACAGTTCAGTATCGACGATGAGCAGTTCTTC	CATSDRQFSIDDEQFF
-	TRBD2	TRBV10-3	TRBJ2-3	TGTGTCATCAAGAGCGGGAGATTAGTATTGGGGACAGATACGCAGTATTTT	CVIKSGRLVLGTDTQYF
once	-	TRBV7-9	TRBJ2-5	TGTGCCAGCAGCTTTCCCGGGAGTACGTACGAAGAGACCCAGTACTTC	CASSFPGSTYEETQYF
-	TRBD1	TRBV4-1	TRBJ1-4	TGCGCCAGCAGCCAAGATTTGTCCCGGGACAGGGGCTTCCCACTTCGTGAAAAACAGTTTTTT	CASSQDLSRDRGFPLREKQFF
once	-	TRBV5-1	TRBJ2-3	TGCGCCAGCAGCTTGTCGGGCAGCACAGATACGCAGTATTTT	CASSLSGSTDTQYF
once	-	TRBV6-1	TRBJ2-1	TGTGCCAGCAGTACACACACCGCGACACATCAGTTCTTC	CASSTHTATHQFF
many	-	TRBV5-4	TRBJ2-2	TGTGCCAGCAGCGTAGAGCTCAGGAACACCGGGGAGCTGTTTTTT	CASSVELRNTGELFF
-	TRBD1	TRBV6-5	TRBJ2-7	TGTGCCGCCACGGGACAGGTTCGAATCGAGCAGCACTTC	CAATGQVRIEQHF
-	TRBD2	TRBV19	TRBJ2-1	TGTGCCAGTAGTGGGCCAGCGGGGTTTTCTTACAATGAGCAGTTCTTC	CASSGPAGFSYNEQFF
-	-	TRBV29-1	TRBJ2-1	TGCAGCGCTGATATCCCGGGAACGGCTGAGCAATTCTTC	CSADIPGTAEQFF
-	-	TRBV12-3/TRBV12-4	TRBJ1-1	TGTGACAGCAGTTTAGAAGAGACGGGAGCTTTCTTT	CDSSLEETGAFF
many	TRBD1	TRBV28	TRBJ1-2	TGTGCCAGCAGTTTGACAGGGGGCTTATACTATGGCTACACCTTC	CASSLTGGLYYGYTF
once	TRBD1	TRBV6-5	TRBJ1-6	TGTGCCAGCGGTTACAACACAGGACAGGGCAGTTCCTATAATTCACCCCTCCACTTT	CASGYNTGQGSSYNSPLHF
-	-	TRBV5-4	TRBJ2-1	TGTGCCATTGGGCAGACTAGTCACAATGAGCAGATCTTC	CAIGQTSHNEQIF
-	-	TRBV12-3/TRBV12-4	TRBJ2-1	TGTGCCATCTACCAAGCGGAAGTCTACAGTGAGCAGTTCTTC	CAIYQAEVYSEQFF
-	-	TRBV6-2/TRBV6-3	TRBJ2-2	TGTGCCAGCAGTTACCCCAATCCGGGACTGGCATACACCGGGGAGCTGTTTTTT	CASSYPNPGLAYTGELFF
-	-	TRBV11-3	TRBJ2-1	TGTACCAGCGGCTTAGATCCGGACATGAATGAGCAGTTCTTC	CTSGLDPDMNEQFF
-	-	TRBV29-1	TRBJ1-1	TGCAGCGTTGTCCCGCGTTGGACCACTGAAGCTTTCTTT	CSVVPRWTTEAFF
few	-	TRBV28	TRBJ2-7	TGTGCCAGCAACCTCCGGGACTCGGCGGGGTCCTACGAGCAGTACTTC	CASNLRDSAGSYEQYF
-	TRBD2	TRBV12-3/TRBV12-4	TRBJ2-7	TGTGCCAGCAGTTTTGGGACTAACGGGAGGACCGCTTCCCTAAGATCCTACGAGCAGTACTTC	CASSFGTNGRTASLRSYEQYF
few	-	TRBV28	TRBJ2-6	TGTGCCAGCAGCTTGAACCGGGCCGAGGTGGGGGTCTCTGGGGCCAACATCCTGACTTTC	CASSLNRAEVGVSGANILTF
once	-	TRBV10-1	TRBJ2-7	TGCACCATCAGCCCCCACGGGAACGAGCAGTACTTC	CTISPHGNEQYF
once	-	TRBV29-1	TRBJ2-7	TGCAGCGTTGTAGTCTACGAGCAGTGCTTC	CSVVVYEQCF
-	TRBD2	TRBV6-5	TRBJ2-3	TGTGCAAGCAGTTACGGGTTAGCGGGCACAGTTACGCAGTATTTT	CASSYGLAGTVTQYF
-	-	TRBV4-1	TRBJ1-1	TGCACCAGTAGCCTCATTGGGACGACGGCTTTCTTT	CTSSLIGTTAFF
many	-	TRBV29-1	TRBJ1-6	TGCAGCGTTGAAGTGTCTAGGGGTTCACCCCTCCACTTT	CSVEVSRGSPLHF
-	-	TRBV11-2	TRBJ2-3	TGTGCCAGCAGCTTCACTAACGGTACCACAGATACACAGTATTTT	CASSFTNGTTDTQYF
-	-	TRBV5-1	TRBJ2-3	TGCGCCAGCAGCTTGGCGCCCCCCAATGGAGATACGCGGTATTTT	CASSLAPPNGDTRYF
-	TRBD2	TRBV29-1	TRBJ2-1	TGCAGCGTTGATATAACGAGACTAGCGGTAGGGCGCGAGCAGTTCTTC	CSVDITRLAVGREQFF
-	TRBD2	TRBV7-3	TRBJ2-2	TGTGCCAGCAGCTTAACCCCGAGCGGGAGGAACAGCGGGGAGCTGTTTTTC	CASSLTPSGRNSGELFF
many	-	TRBV5-5	TRBJ2-1	TGTGCCAGCAGGCGCACCTGGGGGGACGGCGATGAGCAGTTCTTC	CASRRTWGDGDEQFF
-	-	TRBV5-1	TRBJ2-3	TGCGCCAGCAGTCGGGCTTCGTATACGCAGTATTTT	CASSRASYTQYF
-	-	TRBV29-1	TRBJ2-3	TGTAGTGTTGCCCGGGAGGCAGGGGCAGATACGCAGTATTTT	CSVAREAGADTQYF
-	-	TRBV10-3	TRBJ1-5	TGTGTCATCAGTGGGACAACTTTCAATCAGGCCCAGCATTTT	CVISGTTFNQAQHF
-	-	TRBV6-5	TRBJ2-3	TGTCCCAGCAATTACTCGTTTATGAACATAGATACGCAGTATTTT	CPSNYSFMNIDTQYF
many	-	TRBV28	TRBJ2-1	TGTGCCAGCAGTTCCCAACGGGGGATCTCCTACAATGAGCAGTTCTTC	CASSSQRGISYNEQFF